One and the same sample provided the 11 T cell receptor beta chains below, sequenced in a study of Ad26.COV2.S vaccination and SARS-CoV-2 variants. Clones were sequenced by immunoSEQ multiplex PCR, and TCRdb holds only the in-frame ones, with some missing. The sample holds around 320,000 clones, about nine tenths seen once. Sample treatment: 15 to 20 received Ad26.COV2.S at low or high dose, single or two shots; 5 received placebo; per-sample allocation not given. At day 63 after the first vaccine or placebo injection, samples were drawn. The sample was peripheral blood, taken in a trial of Ad26.COV2.S vaccine versus placebo. The receptors here all came from a person aged 18-65 years who received the Ad26.COV2.S COVID-19 vaccine or a placebo.

The chain employs TRBV7-2 and TRBJ2-5; 13 nucleotides line up with TRBD2. This CDR3 has 19 residues. V shed 1 base, J shed 4 bases, and the junction held 12 bases outside the gene matches. CDR1 and CDR2 from the germline V gene are SGHTA and FQGNSA. CDR3 residues: CASSLDAPMTSGGPETQYF. CDR3 nucleotide sequence: TGTGCCAGCAGCTTAGACGCACCGATGACTAGCGGGGGGCCAGAGACCCAGTACTTC.

This chain links TRBV6-5 with TRBJ1-6; 10 bases agree with TRBD1. The germline V gene has CDR1 MNHEY and CDR2 SVGAGI. The CDR3 is 15 residues long. Trimming took 0 bases from V and 10 from J; bases not matched to a gene: 3. CDR3 region: CASSYSGTGASPLHF. Here the CDR3 DNA reads TGTGCCAGCAGTTACTCCGGGACAGGGGCCTCACCCCTCCACTTT.

J is TRBJ1-3 and V is TRBV15; no reliable D call. The ends were cut back, 0 bases at V and 3 bases at J, with 6 bases in the middle. CDR3 length: 14 amino acids. From germline, CDR1 is LNHNV and CDR2 YYDKDF (reference sequence). The CDR3 here is CATSREVDGNTIYF. The CDR3, as DNA: TGTGCCACCAGCAGAGAGGTAGATGGAAACACCATATATTTT. Full variable domain (rest looked up from reference TRBV15 and TRBJ1-3): DAMVIQNPRYQVTQFGKPVTLSCSQTLNHNVMYWYQQKSSQAPKLLFHYYDKDFNNEADTPDNFQSRRPNTSFCFLDIRSPGLGDTAMYLCATSREVDGNTIYFGEGSWLTVV.

The chain recombines TRBV25-1 with TRBJ1-4, with 9 bases matching TRBD1. The CDR3 contains 14 residues. Germline trimming cut 2 bases from V and 7 bases from J; bases unmatched to any gene: 2. CDR1 and CDR2 (germline): MGHDK, SYGVNS. The chain's CDR3 is CASSEADRGEKLFF. The CDR3 DNA reads as TGTGCCAGCAGTGAAGCGGACAGGGGTGAAAAACTGTTTTTT. Drawing the rest from reference TRBV25-1 and TRBJ1-4, the complete variable domain is EADIYQTPRYLVIGTGKKITLECSQTMGHDKMYWYQQDPGMELHLIHYSYGVNSTEKGDLSSESTVSRIRTEHFPLTLESARPSHTSQYLCASSEADRGEKLFFGSGTQLSVL.

This clone appeared a few times. The chain has TRBV4-1 and TRBJ2-1, with 7 positions matching TRBD2. Losses at the gene ends were 1 base for V and 6 bases for J; bases not matched to a gene: 6. The CDR3 sequence is 15 residues long. The germline V gene has CDR1 MGHRA and CDR2 YSYEKL. This chain's CDR3 is CASSQAGLIGNEQFF. Written as DNA, the CDR3 is TGCGCCAGCAGCCAAGCGGGACTAATTGGCAATGAGCAGTTCTTC.

V usage is TRBV5-6 and J usage is TRBJ2-1; TRBD1 or TRBD2 may be the D gene (5 bases each). Germline V gives CDR1 SGHDT, CDR2 YYEEEE. The CDR3 contains 16 residues. Trimming took off 4 bases at V and 4 bases at J, with 18 bases between the two ends. CDR3 DNA: TGTGCCAGCAGCCCCCTGGGGGTGGGTGGTTACAATGAGCAGTTCTTC. It translates to CASSPLGVGGYNEQFF.

Concerning this clone itself: Distinct nucleotide sequences in the sample also encode this CDR3. The chain joins TRBV9 to TRBJ1-1; D is undetermined. The CDR3 loop spans 13 amino acids. V was clipped by 0 bases and J by 2 bases, with 5 bases between them. Germline-derived CDR1 and CDR2 are SGDLS and YYNGEE. CDR3 coding DNA: TGTGCCAGCAGCGTAGACGGCAACACTGAAGCTTTCTTT. Translated: CASSVDGNTEAFF.

V is TRBV4-3 and J is TRBJ1-1; D is possibly TRBD1 (5 bases). Germline lookup yields CDR1 LGHNA and CDR2 YSLEER. V lost 6 bases and J 0 bases, leaving 11 bases between the germline ends. This CDR3 has 14 amino acids. The CDR3 loop is CASRPGRMNTEAFF. The CDR3 region has the DNA TGCGCCAGCAGGCCAGGGCGCATGAACACTGAAGCTTTCTTT.

This clone has just one count. This chain connects TRBV5-1 to TRBJ2-3; 8 positions agree with TRBD2. Germline trimming cut 0 bases from V and 3 bases from J; bases unmatched to any gene: 12. This CDR3 has 18 amino acids. Germline V lookup: CDR1 SGHRS, CDR2 YFSETQ. The CDR3 region has the DNA TGCGCCAGCAGCTTGGTATCTTTGGAGCGGGGGCCGACAGATACGCAGTATTTT. As protein: CASSLVSLERGPTDTQYF. Full variable domain (remainder filled in from reference TRBV5-1 and TRBJ2-3): KAGVTQTPRYLIKTRGQQVTLSCSPISGHRSVSWYQQTPGQGLQFLFEYFSETQRNKGNFPGRFSGRQFSNSRSEMNVSTLELGDSALYLCASSLVSLERGPTDTQYFGPGTRLTVL.

The chain uses TRBV11-2 and TRBJ2-7; D call uncertain. Germline-derived CDR1 and CDR2 are SGHAT and FQNNGV. This CDR3 spans 16 amino acids. The V gene lost 2 bases and the J gene lost 2 bases, with 16 bases spanning the gap. For the CDR3, the DNA is TGTGCCAGCAGCTTAATTGTGGTTGGATTAGCCTACGAGCAGTACTTC. It translates to CASSLIVVGLAYEQYF.

This clone came up a few times. The CDR3 nucleotides read TGCGCCAGCAGCCCGGGAGGACCGGTCTACGAGCAGTACTTC. Residues: CASSPGGPVYEQYF. The chain is built from TRBV5-1 and TRBJ2-7, with 7 bases that match TRBD2. V lost 4 bases, J lost 3 bases, and 7 bases stayed unmatched. This CDR3 has 14 residues. The germline gives CDR1 SGHRS, CDR2 YFSETQ.